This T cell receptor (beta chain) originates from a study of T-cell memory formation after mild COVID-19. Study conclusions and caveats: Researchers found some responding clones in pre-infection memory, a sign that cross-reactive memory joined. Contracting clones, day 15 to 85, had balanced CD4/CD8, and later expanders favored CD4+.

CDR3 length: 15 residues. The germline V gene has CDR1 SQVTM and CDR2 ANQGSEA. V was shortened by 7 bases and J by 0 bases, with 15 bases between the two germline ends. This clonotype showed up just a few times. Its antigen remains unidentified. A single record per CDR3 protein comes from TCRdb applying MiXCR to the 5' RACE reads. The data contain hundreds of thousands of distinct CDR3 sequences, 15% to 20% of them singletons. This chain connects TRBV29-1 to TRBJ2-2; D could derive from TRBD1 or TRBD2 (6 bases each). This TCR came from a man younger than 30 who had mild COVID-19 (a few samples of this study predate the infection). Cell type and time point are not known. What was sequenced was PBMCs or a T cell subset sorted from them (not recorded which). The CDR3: CSGFRGPANTGELFF. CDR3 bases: TGCAGCGGATTTCGGGGGCCCGCGAACACCGGGGAGCTGTTTTTT.